This T cell receptor beta chain appears in the sequencing data of a study of identical twins. This clonotype has just a few counts. Its specificity is unknown. Study-wide results and caveats: Whereas memory repertoires showed no such difference, abundant cord blood beta clonotypes carried fewer insertions. Invariant MAIT and iNKT cells are populations that could partly confound zero-insertion analyses. There was more out-of-frame TCR alpha sharing in monozygotic twins than models estimated.

TCRdb reanalysed the 5' RACE reads using MiXCR and keeps one entry per CDR3 protein. The data show some 630,000 distinct CDR3 sequences, about 7% seen once. The same data also contributed to another study, on yellow fever vaccine responses in identical twins.

This receptor was identified in a woman aged 18 to 35 in good health. Material for sequencing was PBMCs.

The DNA for the CDR3 is TGCAGACTGATTGGTAGGGACTACAATGAGCAGTTCTTC. This translates into CRLIGRDYNEQFF. This chain links TRBV20-1 with TRBJ2-1, with D uncertain. Germline CDR1 reads DFQATT; CDR2 reads SNEGSKA (reference sequence). The CDR3 consists of 13 residues.